A selection of T cell receptor beta chains follows, all from one sample in a study of CD8 T cells in ankylosing spondylitis. MiXCR, applied by TCRdb to the 5' RACE reads, yields one record per CDR3 protein. The data hold hundreds of thousands of distinct CDR3 sequences, with 15% to 20% observed a single time. The sequencing input was blood, either unsorted or a sorted T cell fraction (not recorded which). The receptors stem from a male donor with ankylosing spondylitis or in good health (not recorded which). Both conserved end residues are part of each CDR3. The order of the fields is J gene, D gene, V gene, clone size, CDR3 DNA, CDR3 protein. A D gene is named only where the DNA matches it firmly. Clone size is given for some rows only: seen once, a few or many times, or a class if the clone is expanded.

>TRBJ1-5|TRBD1|TRBV20-1|few
TGCAGTGCTCAATCCCTGGACAGGGGACCAAATCAGCCCCAGCATTTT
CSAQSLDRGPNQPQHF
>TRBJ2-5|NA|TRBV29-1|few
TGCAGCGTTGAAGGGCATCACGGAGAGACCCAGTACTTC
CSVEGHHGETQYF
>TRBJ2-2|NA|TRBV7-3|few
TGTGCCAGCAGCTTAATGCAGGGCTCCACCGGGGAGCTGTTTTTT
CASSLMQGSTGELFF
>TRBJ2-5|TRBD2|TRBV3-1|few
TGTGCCAGCAGCCAAGTCGGACTAGCGGCCTCAGGGGAGACCCAGTACTTC
CASSQVGLAASGETQYF
>TRBJ1-1|NA|TRBV5-6|once
TGTGCCAGCAGCTTCAGGGCGGGGAACACTGAAGCTTTCTTT
CASSFRAGNTEAFF
>TRBJ2-1|TRBD2|TRBV5-1|few
TGCGCCAGCAGAAATGGGACTAGCGGCTACAATGAGCAGTTCTTC
CASRNGTSGYNEQFF
>TRBJ1-2|NA|TRBV27|few
TGTGCCAGCAGTTTATCGGCAGTCCACTATGGCTACACCTTC
CASSLSAVHYGYTF
>TRBJ2-3|TRBD1|TRBV20-1|NA
TGCAGTGCCGCCCACAGGGGTCTGGCAGATACGCAGTATTTT
CSAAHRGLADTQYF
>TRBJ2-5|NA|TRBV9|few
TGTGCCAGCAGCGTAGGGATCGGAGAGACCCAGTACTTC
CASSVGIGETQYF
>TRBJ2-2|NA|TRBV24-1|NA
TGTGCCACCAGTGATTCTCAGGGGAACACCGGGGAGCTGTTTTTT
CATSDSQGNTGELFF
>TRBJ2-1|TRBD2|TRBV7-2|few
TGTGCCAGCAGCTTGAGGGCTAGCGGGGCCTCCTACAATGAGCAGTTCTTC
CASSLRASGASYNEQFF
>TRBJ1-2|TRBD1|TRBV12-3/TRBV12-4|NA
TGTGCCAGCTGGAGGACAGGGGGAAACTATGGCTACACCTTC
CASWRTGGNYGYTF
>TRBJ1-1|NA|TRBV12-3/TRBV12-4|NA
TGTGCCAGCAGCCGGTCGACAGGTATGAACACTGAAGCTTTCTTT
CASSRSTGMNTEAFF
>TRBJ2-5|NA|TRBV9|NA
TGTGCCAGCAGCCTTGGCGCGGGAGAGACCCAGTACTTC
CASSLGAGETQYF
>TRBJ2-2|TRBD1|TRBV5-1|NA
TGCGCCAGCAGCTACCGGGACAGGGGCACCGGGGAGCTGTTTTTT
CASSYRDRGTGELFF
>TRBJ2-3|NA|TRBV27|few
TGTGCCAGCAGTTTATCAGGATGGGATACGCAGTATTTT
CASSLSGWDTQYF
>TRBJ2-4|NA|TRBV6-1|few
TGTGCCAGCAGTGAAGCGCTGTCAGGGGGAGGCCAAGGAGCCAAAAACATTCAGTACTTC
CASSEALSGGGQGAKNIQYF
>TRBJ2-1|TRBD1|TRBV29-1|few
TGCAGCGTCACGACAGGGGCCGACAATGAGCAGTTCTTC
CSVTTGADNEQFF
>TRBJ2-3|TRBD2|TRBV12-3/TRBV12-4|many
TGTGCCAGCAGTTTTTCGGGGGGGCCAGATACGCAGTATTTT
CASSFSGGPDTQYF
>TRBJ2-4|NA|TRBV28|few
TGTGCCAGCAGCAACCCCGGAGGGGCTAGGGTTCAGTACTTC
CASSNPGGARVQYF
>TRBJ1-2|NA|TRBV12-3/TRBV12-4|medium-sized
TGTGCCAGCAGTCCCAGACAGGCCCTTGGCTATGGCTACACCTTC
CASSPRQALGYGYTF
>TRBJ1-5|NA|TRBV5-1|NA
TGCGCCAGCAGCTTGGACGAGTTACAGCCCCAGCATTTT
CASSLDELQPQHF
>TRBJ2-5|NA|TRBV2|NA
TGTGCCAGCAAGGTGGCGGAAGGCCAAGAGACCCAGTACTTC
CASKVAEGQETQYF
>TRBJ2-1|TRBD1|TRBV12-3/TRBV12-4|many
TGTGCCAGCAGCCGGACAGGGACAAATGAGCAGTTCTTC
CASSRTGTNEQFF
>TRBJ1-5|NA|TRBV5-1|many
TGCGCCAGCAGTCCGAAGTCGGGGGGGCAGCCCCAGCATTTT
CASSPKSGGQPQHF
>TRBJ1-2|NA|TRBV28|few
TGTGCCAGCGGCGTTGGGACGGGGGGCTACACCTTC
CASGVGTGGYTF
>TRBJ2-6|NA|TRBV5-5|few
TGTGCCAGCAGGCATAGGACTGGTGGGGCCAACGTCCTGACTTTC
CASRHRTGGANVLTF
>TRBJ2-1|NA|TRBV10-3|few
TGTGCCATCAGTGTTCCGGACGCTGGATTTCGAAATGAGCAGTTCTTC
CAISVPDAGFRNEQFF
>TRBJ2-1|TRBD2|TRBV7-9|NA
TGTGCCAGCAGCTTCGGACTAGCGGGAGTCGATGAGCAGTTCTTC
CASSFGLAGVDEQFF
>TRBJ2-1|NA|TRBV5-6|once
TGTGCCAGCAGCTTGGAGGGGCTAGCAGGGAGTGAGCAGTTCTTC
CASSLEGLAGSEQFF
>TRBJ2-1|TRBD2|TRBV20-1|few
TGCAGTGCTGATCCTAGCGGGAGTAAGAATGAGCAGTTCTTC
CSADPSGSKNEQFF
>TRBJ1-5|TRBD1|TRBV11-2|NA
TGTGCCAGCAGCCCAGGGACAGGGGGAGGTCAGCCCCAGCATTTT
CASSPGTGGGQPQHF
>TRBJ2-3|TRBD2|TRBV7-6|few
TGTGCCAGCAGCCCTACTAGCGGGGGTACTAGCACAGATACGCAGTATTTT
CASSPTSGGTSTDTQYF
>TRBJ2-3|TRBD2|TRBV7-2|few
TGTGCCAGCAGCTTAGGCGGGAGCTCAGATACGCAGTATTTT
CASSLGGSSDTQYF
>TRBJ2-3|NA|TRBV5-5|many
TGTGCCAGCAGCTTGGGGCCGTGGGGAGATACGCAGTATTTT
CASSLGPWGDTQYF
>TRBJ1-2|NA|TRBV12-3/TRBV12-4|few
TGTGCCAGCAGTCCAAACCCCCTGGGGACCCTTAACTATGGCTACACCTTC
CASSPNPLGTLNYGYTF
>TRBJ2-1|NA|TRBV20-1|few
TGCAGTGTGGAAAACTACAATGAGCAGTTCTTC
CSVENYNEQFF
>TRBJ1-5|NA|TRBV6-4|few
TGTGCCAGCAGTGACTCGGGTGGGCCCCAGCATTTT
CASSDSGGPQHF
>TRBJ1-3|NA|TRBV12-3/TRBV12-4|many
TGTGCCAGCAACTCCGGAAACACCATATATTTT
CASNSGNTIYF
>TRBJ2-3|TRBD1|TRBV6-2/TRBV6-3|few
TGTGCCAGCAGTTACATTACAGGGGGTCGTCGTAGCACAGATACGCAGTATTTT
CASSYITGGRRSTDTQYF
>TRBJ2-2|NA|TRBV30|few
TGTGCCTGGAGACAGGATAACACCGGGGAGCTGTTTTTT
CAWRQDNTGELFF
>TRBJ2-5|TRBD2|TRBV12-3/TRBV12-4|NA
TGTGCCACCAGACTAGCGGGGGACTCCGAGACCCAGTACTTC
CATRLAGDSETQYF
>TRBJ1-1|TRBD1|TRBV20-1|many
TGCAGTGCCCTAAGACAGGGGACTGAAGCTTTCTTT
CSALRQGTEAFF
>TRBJ2-1|NA|TRBV20-1|NA
TGCAGTGCTAGAATGGGAAGGGGGAGGGACTACAATGAGCAGTTCTTC
CSARMGRGRDYNEQFF
>TRBJ2-2|NA|TRBV4-2|NA
TGTGCCAGCAGCCAAGTATCTGGGAGGTGGAACACCGGGGAGCTGTTTTTT
CASSQVSGRWNTGELFF
>TRBJ2-5|NA|TRBV11-2|many
TGTGCCAGCAGCTTAGAGCGGTTATCGTGGGAGACCCAGTACTTC
CASSLERLSWETQYF
>TRBJ2-3|TRBD2|TRBV9|NA
TGTGCCAGCAGCGTAGCGGGGGGGCCGTCCACAGATACGCAGTATTTT
CASSVAGGPSTDTQYF
>TRBJ1-1|NA|TRBV15|many
TGTGCCACCAGCAGAGAAGGGCGGGCAACAGCTGGCCTGAACACTGAAGCTTTCTTT
CATSREGRATAGLNTEAFF
>TRBJ1-5|NA|TRBV20-1|few
TGCAGTGCTAGAGTGGGGGATCAGCCCCAGCATTTT
CSARVGDQPQHF
>TRBJ2-2|NA|TRBV24-1|many
TGTGCCACCAGTGATTTACCGCCGGCGGACACCGGGGAGCTGTTTTTT
CATSDLPPADTGELFF
>TRBJ2-3|NA|TRBV20-1|NA
TGCAGTGCGAGCCGGCCCCCAGATACGCAGTATTTT
CSASRPPDTQYF
>TRBJ1-1|NA|TRBV12-3/TRBV12-4|NA
TGTGCCAGCAATAGACAGAGGAACACTGAAGCTTTCTTT
CASNRQRNTEAFF
>TRBJ1-5|NA|TRBV28|NA
TGTGCCAGCAGTTTGCTTAGATTCCATCCCCAGCATTTT
CASSLLRFHPQHF
>TRBJ2-1|NA|TRBV5-1|many
TGCGCCAGCAGCTTGGATCTAAAGGCTGAGCAGTTCTTC
CASSLDLKAEQFF
>TRBJ2-5|TRBD2|TRBV27|NA
TGTGCCAGCAGTCCGCGGACTAGCGGGGGGGCAGAGACCCAGTACTTC
CASSPRTSGGAETQYF
>TRBJ2-5|TRBD2|TRBV5-1|many
TGCGCCAGCAGCGGCGGGATAACTAGCGGGCCGACCCAGTACTTC
CASSGGITSGPTQYF
>TRBJ2-1|NA|TRBV20-1|NA
TGCAGTGCTAGTCCAGGTTGGGGGTCCTACAATGAGCAGTTCTTC
CSASPGWGSYNEQFF
>TRBJ1-1|TRBD1|TRBV11-1|NA
TGTGCCAGCAGCTACCTGACAGGGGGATTGACTGAAGCTTTCTTT
CASSYLTGGLTEAFF
>TRBJ1-1|TRBD1|TRBV27|NA
TGTGCCAGCAGCTCCCTGGGACAGCCAAACACTGAAGCTTTCTTT
CASSSLGQPNTEAFF